These T cell receptor beta chains were read from a single sample in a study of tumor-infiltrating lymphocytes in primary liver carcinoma. TCRdb recomputed calls from the multiplex PCR reads with MiXCR, one row per CDR3 protein. Of 95,000 to 100,000 distinct CDR3 sequences in the sample, around two thirds were seen once. Sequencing was done on a sample of liver tumor tissue from sampling region 2. These receptors came from an older woman with primary liver carcinoma and hepatitis B virus infection. Both conserved end residues are part of each CDR3. Each record gives: V gene, J gene, CDR3 length, D gene, clone size, CDR3 protein, CDR3 DNA. A D gene is named only where the DNA matches it firmly. Clone size is not always given. Where it is, it says once, few, many or a class for expanded clones.

V: TRBV12-3/TRBV12-4; J: TRBJ1-1; length: 16; D: NA; size: NA; CDR3: CASSSRYTPGSTEAFF; DNA: TGTGCCAGCAGCTCTAGGTACACCCCGGGGAGCACTGAAGCTTTCTTT
V: TRBV11-2; J: TRBJ1-1; length: 13; D: NA; size: NA; CDR3: CASSRNAGVEAFF; DNA: TGTGCCAGCAGCCGAAACGCAGGGGTTGAAGCTTTCTTT
V: TRBV29-1; J: TRBJ2-5; length: 15; D: NA; size: NA; CDR3: CSVAVQISAEETQYF; DNA: TGCAGCGTAGCCGTCCAGATTAGCGCTGAAGAGACCCAGTACTTC
V: TRBV5-1; J: TRBJ2-7; length: 15; D: NA; size: NA; CDR3: CASSALTGGGYEQYF; DNA: TGCGCCAGCAGCGCGTTAACTGGAGGTGGCTACGAGCAGTACTTC
V: TRBV11-2; J: TRBJ1-6; length: 13; D: NA; size: NA; CDR3: CASSLYPNSPLRF; DNA: TGTGCCAGCAGCTTATATCCTAATTCACCCCTCCGGTTT
V: TRBV30; J: TRBJ2-3; length: 15; D: TRBD2; size: NA; CDR3: CAWKTGGMGRDTQYF; DNA: TGTGCCTGGAAAACGGGAGGGATGGGCCGAGATACGCAGTATTTT
V: TRBV10-2; J: TRBJ1-6; length: 16; D: NA; size: NA; CDR3: CASARFESMHNSPLHF; DNA: TGCGCCAGCGCCCGTTTCGAGAGCATGCACAATTCACCCCTCCACTTC
V: TRBV5-1; J: TRBJ2-1; length: 13; D: NA; size: NA; CDR3: CASRLGPGDEQFF; DNA: TGCGCCAGCAGGTTGGGGCCGGGGGATGAGCAGTTCTTC
V: TRBV28; J: TRBJ2-1; length: 16; D: NA; size: NA; CDR3: CASNTLRDWGYNEQFF; DNA: TGTGCCAGCAACACCTTAAGGGACTGGGGGTACAATGAGCAGTTCTTC
V: TRBV4-2; J: TRBJ2-7; length: 15; D: TRBD2; size: many; CDR3: CASSLGLAGANEQYF; DNA: TGTGCCAGCAGCCTGGGACTAGCGGGAGCCAACGAGCAGTACTTC
V: TRBV6-1; J: TRBJ1-5; length: 15; D: NA; size: once; CDR3: CANSDSADSNQAQHF; DNA: TGTGCCAACAGTGATTCGGCCGATAGCAATCAGGCCCAGCATTTT
V: TRBV11-2; J: TRBJ2-7; length: 15; D: TRBD1; size: NA; CDR3: CASSSTGGLTCEQYF; DNA: TGTGCCAGCAGCTCAACAGGGGGACTTACATGCGAGCAGTACTTC
V: TRBV6-6; J: TRBJ2-7; length: 15; D: NA; size: NA; CDR3: CASGLAGRRAGEQYF; DNA: TGTGCCAGCGGACTTGCAGGGAGGAGGGCCGGCGAGCAGTACTTC
V: TRBV11-2; J: TRBJ2-5; length: 15; D: NA; size: NA; CDR3: CASSLRPGEQETQYF; DNA: TGTGCCAGCAGTTTAAGGCCAGGGGAACAAGAGACCCAGTATTTC
V: TRBV6-5; J: TRBJ2-3; length: 14; D: TRBD1; size: many; CDR3: CASTRTGTTDTQYF; DNA: TGTGCCAGCACCAGGACAGGGACCACAGATACGCAGTATTTT
V: TRBV11-2; J: TRBJ2-1; length: 16; D: NA; size: NA; CDR3: CASSRLNPEVADGQFF; DNA: TGTGCCAGTAGCCGACTAAACCCCGAGGTTGCCGATGGGCAGTTCTTC
V: TRBV7-9; J: TRBJ2-1; length: 15; D: NA; size: many; CDR3: CASSLSDVSYNEQFF; DNA: TGTGCCAGCAGCTTATCGGACGTCTCCTACAATGAGCAGTTCTTC
V: TRBV11-2; J: TRBJ2-7; length: 11; D: NA; size: few; CDR3: CVSSQAAVQYF; DNA: TGTGTCAGCAGCCAAGCGGCCGTGCAGTACTTC
V: TRBV4-1; J: TRBJ2-2; length: 14; D: NA; size: many; CDR3: CASSQDPFTGELFF; DNA: TGCGCCAGCAGCCAAGATCCCTTCACCGGGGAGCTGTTTTTT
V: TRBV5-6; J: TRBJ2-7; length: 14; D: TRBD1; size: many; CDR3: CASSFDRGNYEQYF; DNA: TGTGCCAGCAGCTTCGACAGGGGAAATTACGAGCAGTACTTC
V: TRBV11-3; J: TRBJ2-7; length: 20; D: TRBD2; size: NA; CDR3: CACSLEASGRHIRTIYEQYF; DNA: TGTGCCTGCAGCTTAGAAGCTAGCGGGAGACATATTCGGACAATCTACGAGCAGTACTTC
V: TRBV7-8; J: TRBJ2-1; length: 16; D: NA; size: NA; CDR3: CASSLRTGSSYNEQFF; DNA: TGTGCCAGCAGCTTAAGGACCGGGAGCTCCTACAATGAGCAGTTTTTC
V: TRBV28; J: TRBJ2-1; length: 14; D: NA; size: few; CDR3: CASSPRVTGNEQFF; DNA: TGTGCCAGCAGTCCCCGTGTGACAGGCAATGAGCAGTTCTTC
V: TRBV20-1; J: TRBJ2-1; length: 12; D: TRBD2; size: NA; CDR3: CRLAGGSNEQFF; DNA: TGCAGACTAGCGGGGGGGAGCAATGAGCAGTTCTTC
V: TRBV5-1; J: TRBJ2-1; length: 14; D: TRBD2; size: many; CDR3: CASSRGLAAAEQFF; DNA: TGCGCCAGCAGTCGGGGCCTAGCGGCGGCTGAGCAGTTCTTC
V: TRBV6-5; J: TRBJ1-1; length: 13; D: NA; size: few; CDR3: CAGSLDINTEAFF; DNA: TGTGCCGGCAGCCTGGACATCAACACTGAAGCTTTCTTT
V: TRBV28; J: TRBJ1-1; length: 13; D: NA; size: NA; CDR3: CASRKFQNTEAYF; DNA: TGTGCCAGCAGAAAATTCCAGAACACTGAAGCTTACTTT
V: TRBV5-1; J: TRBJ2-7; length: 13; D: NA; size: once; CDR3: CPNARGFSYEQYF; DNA: TGCCCCAACGCGAGGGGATTCTCCTACGAGCAGTACTTC
V: TRBV30; J: TRBJ2-7; length: 12; D: NA; size: many; CDR3: CAWSPFGHEQYF; DNA: TGTGCCTGGAGTCCCTTTGGCCACGAGCAGTACTTC
V: TRBV5-1; J: TRBJ2-1; length: 15; D: NA; size: NA; CDR3: CASSLGSGGQGEQFF; DNA: TGCGCCAGCAGCTTAGGTAGCGGGGGACAGGGTGAGCAGTTCTTC
V: TRBV5-1; J: TRBJ2-1; length: 16; D: NA; size: NA; CDR3: CTSSLRLDSTYNEQFF; DNA: TGCACCAGCAGCTTGAGGTTGGACAGTACCTACAATGAGCAGTTCTTC
V: TRBV19; J: TRBJ2-1; length: 17; D: TRBD1; size: NA; CDR3: CASSIILGQGAWNEQFF; DNA: TGTGCCAGTAGTATCATTCTGGGACAGGGGGCTTGGAATGAGCAGTTCTTC
V: TRBV5-1; J: TRBJ2-7; length: 15; D: TRBD2; size: many; CDR3: CASTRGGTTSYEQYF; DNA: TGCGCCAGCACCCGGGGGGGGACAACATCCTACGAGCAGTACTTC
V: TRBV5-5; J: TRBJ2-2; length: 16; D: NA; size: NA; CDR3: CASSLRVVTNTRELFF; DNA: TGTGCCAGCAGCTTGCGTGTTGTGACAAACACCAGGGAGCTGTTTTTT
V: TRBV28; J: TRBJ1-5; length: 15; D: NA; size: NA; CDR3: CASSTRQGGDQPQHF; DNA: TGTGCCAGCAGTACGCGGCAGGGTGGCGATCAGCCCCAGCATTTT
V: TRBV30; J: TRBJ2-3; length: 12; D: NA; size: NA; CDR3: CAWSINTDRQYF; DNA: TGTGCCTGGTCGATCAACACAGATAGGCAGTATTTT
V: TRBV6-1; J: TRBJ1-1; length: 15; D: NA; size: NA; CDR3: CGGRGKTVGNTEAFF; DNA: TGTGGCGGCAGGGGAAAGACAGTGGGGAACACTGAAGCTTTCTTT
V: TRBV6-5; J: TRBJ2-2; length: 14; D: NA; size: NA; CDR3: CASSYCTGTGELFF; DNA: TGTGCCAGCAGTTATTGTACTGGCACCGGGGAGCTGTTTTTT
V: TRBV24-1; J: TRBJ2-3; length: 15; D: NA; size: NA; CDR3: CAASDYGTPTDTQYF; DNA: TGTGCCGCCAGTGACTACGGAACCCCCACAGATACGCAGTATTTT
V: TRBV11-3; J: TRBJ2-1; length: 15; D: NA; size: NA; CDR3: CASSPRGNGNNEQFF; DNA: TGTGCCAGCAGCCCTCGGGGTAACGGCAATAATGAGCAGTTCTTC
V: TRBV12-3/TRBV12-4; J: TRBJ2-7; length: 17; D: TRBD2; size: many; CDR3: CASSSGLAGGYAYEQYF; DNA: TGTGCCAGCAGTTCTGGACTAGCGGGAGGTTACGCCTACGAGCAGTACTTC
V: TRBV30; J: TRBJ1-1; length: 11; D: NA; size: NA; CDR3: CTWSINRVAFF; DNA: TGTACCTGGAGTATAAACAGAGTAGCTTTCTTT
V: TRBV11-2; J: TRBJ2-2; length: 16; D: TRBD2; size: once; CDR3: CACSTGTSRVAGELFF; DNA: TGTGCCTGTAGCACAGGGACTAGCAGGGTAGCCGGGGAGCTGTTTTTT
V: TRBV28; J: TRBJ1-1; length: 12; D: NA; size: NA; CDR3: CASRSVALVAFF; DNA: TGTGCCAGCAGGTCGGTGGCGTTAGTAGCTTTCTTT
V: TRBV6-1; J: TRBJ2-1; length: 15; D: NA; size: few; CDR3: CASSEEGSAWGEQFF; DNA: TGTGCCAGCAGTGAAGAGGGTAGCGCCTGGGGAGAGCAGTTCTTC
V: TRBV7-8; J: TRBJ2-3; length: 17; D: NA; size: NA; CDR3: CASSPPLLDRNTDSQYF; DNA: TGTGCCAGCAGCCCCCCTCTGTTAGACAGGAACACAGATTCGCAGTATTTT
V: TRBV20-1; J: TRBJ1-1; length: 12; D: NA; size: NA; CDR3: CSVVTVNTEAFF; DNA: TGCAGTGTCGTGACAGTTAACACTGAAGCTTTCTTT